One and the same sample provided the 28 T cell receptor beta chains below, sequenced in a study of blood T cells in healthy people across ages. A second roughly 6 to 12 cycle PCR used barcoded and J-beta primers. One entry per CDR3 protein, called by TCRdb with MiXCR from the 5' RACE reads. Altogether hundreds of thousands of distinct CDR3 sequences are present, 20% to 25% being singletons, with the ten largest covering roughly 3.7%. The sequencing input was blood. Source of these receptors: a man in his sixties or seventies in good health.

Note on this clonotype: The junction does not match germline at one end; this may be a read error. The rearrangement links TRBV7-3 to TRBJ2-1, with D possibly TRBD1 on 5 matching bases. Germline CDR1 and CDR2: SGHTA and FQGTGA. This CDR3 is 14 amino acids long. The CDR3 nucleotides are TGTGCCAGCAGCGCAAGGTCAGGGAACGATGAGCAGTTTTTC. Translation gives CASSARSGNDEQFF. Looking up the rest from reference TRBV7-3 and TRBJ2-1 gives the full variable domain: GAGVSQTPSNKVTEKGKYVELRCDPISGHTALYWYRQSLGQGPEFLIYFQGTGAADDSGLPNDRFFAVRPEGSVSTLKIQRTERGDSAVYLCASSARSGNDEQFFGPGTRLTVL.

V and J are TRBV11-2 and TRBJ2-1, with a possible D match to TRBD1 (5 bases). TRBJ2-5 explains the end of the DNA better; the J call may be wrong. The CDR3 totals 13 residues. The germline V gene has CDR1 SGHAT and CDR2 FQNNGV. CDR3 amino acids: CASTWGSEETQYF. The DNA of the CDR3 is TGTGCCAGCACTTGGGGCTCGGAAGAGACCCAGTACTTC.

This clonotype came up a few times. This chain uses TRBV7-9 with TRBJ1-2; D not certain. CDR1 and CDR2 from the germline V gene are SEHNR and FQNEAQ (reference sequence). This CDR3 comprises 14 residues. V dropped 1 base and J dropped 4 bases, with 10 bases sitting between them. The CDR3 DNA sequence: TGTGCCAGCAGCTTAGTCTCGGAGGTCTATGGCTACACCTTC. Translated: CASSLVSEVYGYTF.

The rearrangement links TRBV7-9 to TRBJ2-5; 11 bases fit TRBD2. Trimming removed 5 bases from V and 5 bases from J; junction bases left unmatched: 10. This CDR3 spans 16 amino acids. Germline loops: CDR1 SEHNR, CDR2 FQNEAQ (reference sequence). CDR3 sequence: CASSHRLAGGLETQYF. The DNA of the CDR3 is TGTGCCAGCAGCCACCGTCTAGCGGGAGGTTTGGAGACCCAGTACTTC. The complete variable domain, with remaining parts taken from reference TRBV7-9 and TRBJ2-5, reads DTGVSQNPRHKITKRGQNVTFRCDPISEHNRLYWYRQTLGQGPEFLTYFQNEAQLEKSRLLSDRFSAERPKGSFSTLEIQRTEQGDSAMYLCASSHRLAGGLETQYFGPGTRLLVL.

The J gene is TRBJ2-7, the V gene TRBV25-1, with 11 bases identical to TRBD1. Germline trimming cut 2 bases from V and 3 bases from J; bases unmatched to any gene: 3. The CDR3 covers 15 residues. CDR1 and CDR2 from the germline V gene are MGHDK and SYGVNS. CDR3 sequence reads: CASSEPGQGVYEQYF. The DNA for the CDR3 is TGTGCCAGCAGTGAACCGGGACAGGGGGTCTACGAGCAGTACTTC.

The V gene is TRBV18, the J gene TRBJ2-1; TRBD1 aligns across 7 bases. CDR1 and CDR2 from the germline V gene are KGHSH and LQKENI. CDR3 size: 14 residues. Losses at the gene ends were 3 bases for V and 7 bases for J; bases not matched to a gene: 6. CDR3 residues: CASSPLTGINEQFF. The CDR3 DNA reads as TGTGCCAGCTCACCTCTGACAGGGATAAATGAGCAGTTCTTC.

This clonotype was detected only a few times. J is TRBJ2-1 and V is TRBV7-9; 10 bases map to TRBD2. The CDR3 covers 14 residues. The ends lost 3 bases at V and 5 bases at J; junction bases unmatched: 1. Germline V gives CDR1 SEHNR, CDR2 FQNEAQ (reference sequence). In DNA form, the CDR3 reads TGTGCCAGCAGCTTTCTAGCGGGAGACAATGAGCAGTTCTTC. Translated, it gives CASSFLAGDNEQFF.

This clonotype was counted a few times. The chain carries TRBV7-2 and TRBJ2-1; TRBD1 matches 8 bases. The CDR3 sequence is 15 residues long. CDR1 is SGHTA, CDR2 FQGNSA, per germline. The J segment lost 8 bases and the V segment lost 5 bases, leaving 11 bases of the junction unmatched. CDR3 sequence (DNA): TGTGCCAGCAGCCTACGACAGGGGAATTTTCATGAGCAGTTCTTC. Translating it yields CASSLRQGNFHEQFF. The complete variable domain, with remaining parts taken from reference TRBV7-2 and TRBJ2-1, reads GAGVSQSPSNKVTEKGKDVELRCDPISGHTALYWYRQSLGQGLEFLIYFQGNSAPDKSGLPSDRFSAERTGGSVSTLTIQRTQQEDSAVYLCASSLRQGNFHEQFFGPGTRLTVL.

This clonotype was picked up a small number of times. This chain joins TRBV29-1 and TRBJ2-1, with D tentatively TRBD1 or TRBD2 (5 bases each). V was trimmed by 6 bases and J by 5 bases, leaving 11 bases between them. The length of the CDR3 is 12 residues. The germline gives CDR1 SQVTM, CDR2 ANQGSEA. This CDR3 is CSVEDNNNEQFF. The CDR3 DNA sequence: TGCAGCGTGGAGGACAACAACAATGAGCAGTTCTTC.

This clonotype has a handful of counts. The J gene is TRBJ2-3, the V gene TRBV29-1; D is ambiguous. This CDR3 is built from 16 residues. Germline values: CDR1 SQVTM, CDR2 ANQGSEA. Trimming cost V 6 bases and J 0 bases, with 19 bases left between them. The DNA for the CDR3 is TGCAGCGTGGTCAGGATACCTTCCTCTAGCACAGATACGCAGTATTTT. It codes for CSVVRIPSSSTDTQYF.

This chain joins TRBV3-1 and TRBJ2-5; TRBD2 might be the D (5 bases). The J call is in doubt because the DNA end fits TRBJ2-1 better. This CDR3 contains 14 residues. CDR1 LGHDT and CDR2 YNNKEL come from the germline V gene (reference sequence). The CDR3 loop reads CASSQEPSSSEQFF. The CDR3, as DNA: TGTGCCAGCAGCCAAGAGCCTAGCAGCAGTGAGCAGTTCTTC.

This chain links TRBV2 with TRBJ2-5; 9 bases fit TRBD2. Germline V gene sequence: CDR1 SNHLY, CDR2 FYNNEI. The CDR3 sequence is 15 residues long. J was trimmed by 2 bases and V by 1 base; bases with no gene match: 2. CDR3 protein: CASSEVSGGQETQYF. CDR3 DNA: TGTGCCAGCAGTGAAGTTAGCGGGGGTCAAGAGACCCAGTACTTC.

This clonotype came up a few times. The chain uses TRBV3-1 and TRBJ2-1, with D possibly matching TRBD2 (5 bases). Germline V gives CDR1 LGHDT, CDR2 YNNKEL (reference sequence). CDR3 size: 13 residues. V lost 6 bases, J lost 4 bases, and 10 bases lay in between. The CDR3 region has the DNA TGTGCCAGCAGTCGACGGGATTACAATGAGCAGTTCTTC. Translating it yields CASSRRDYNEQFF.

CDR3 amino acids: CASSLLSGVSTGELFF. The CDR3 DNA is TGTGCCAGCAGTTTATTGAGCGGGGTGTCCACCGGGGAGCTGTTTTTT. The rearrangement joins TRBV28 to TRBJ2-2, with 7 bases lining up with TRBD2. The CDR3 totals 16 residues. V shed 1 base, J shed 4 bases, and the junction held 6 bases outside the gene matches. The germline CDR1 and CDR2 sequences are MDHEN and SYDVKM.

This chain connects TRBV10-3 to TRBJ2-1; D may be TRBD1 (6 bases). V lost 5 bases and J 7 bases, leaving 12 bases between the germline ends. Germline CDR1 and CDR2: ENHRY and SYGVKD. CDR3 length: 13 residues. In DNA form, the CDR3 reads TGTGCCATCAGTAGGGCAGGGGAGAATGAGCAGTTCTTC. Its translation: CAISRAGENEQFF.

This clonotype turned up a few times. J is TRBJ1-2 and V is TRBV7-2, with TRBD1 matching 9 bases. The CDR3 extends over 15 amino acids. The germline V gene has CDR1 SGHTA and CDR2 FQGNSA. V dropped 4 bases and J dropped 4; count of bases not matched to a gene: 7. In DNA, the CDR3 is TGTGCCAGCAGCTCGAGACAGGGGGGGGTCTATGGCTACACCTTC. Its translation is CASSSRQGGVYGYTF. Variable domain in full (rest from reference TRBV7-2 and TRBJ1-2): GAGVSQSPSNKVTEKGKDVELRCDPISGHTALYWYRQSLGQGLEFLIYFQGNSAPDKSGLPSDRFSAERTGGSVSTLTIQRTQQEDSAVYLCASSSRQGGVYGYTFGSGTRLTVV.

This clonotype has a handful of counts. The V call is TRBV6-6, the J call TRBJ2-5, with TRBD1 identical over 8 bases. V lost 6 bases and J lost 5; bases outside the gene matches: 5. The CDR3 has 13 amino acids. Germline V CDR1 and CDR2: MNHNY, SVGAGI (reference sequence). This CDR3 is CASRETGVETQYF. The CDR3, as DNA: TGTGCCAGCAGAGAGACAGGGGTTGAGACCCAGTACTTC.

This chain joins TRBV1 and TRBJ2-4. TRBV1 counts as a pseudogene. The CDR3 totals 11 residues. In DNA form, the CDR3 reads TGCACCAGCAGCCAAGGGGACCTTCAGTACTTC. It codes for CTSSQGDLQYF.

This clonotype was observed a few times. This rearrangement joins TRBV6-4 to TRBJ1-1, with D perhaps TRBD1 (6 bases). The V end was cut by 6 bases, the J end by 1 base, with 15 bases between. Germline V gene sequence: CDR1 MRHNA, CDR2 SNTAGT. The length of the CDR3 is 15 residues. CDR3 amino acids: CASREDRLANTEAFF. In nucleotides, the CDR3 is TGTGCCAGCAGGGAAGACAGGCTGGCGAACACTGAAGCTTTCTTT.

This clonotype has just a few counts. The chain combines TRBV5-1 with TRBJ1-4; no clear D. The CDR3 runs to 15 residues. V was clipped by 4 bases and J by 4 bases, with 14 bases between them. Looked up from germline, CDR1 is SGHRS and CDR2 is YFSETQ. CDR3 sequence reads: CASSLNSRGNEKLFF. The CDR3 DNA sequence: TGCGCCAGCAGCCTGAACTCGCGCGGTAATGAAAAACTGTTTTTT.

The chain employs TRBV7-2 and TRBJ2-5; tentative D call: TRBD2 (5 bases). The V gene's germline CDR1 is SGHTA and CDR2 FQGNSA. Trimming shortened V by 1 base and J by 1 base, and 10 bases separated the two germline ends. The CDR3 consists of 15 residues. CDR3 sequence reads: CASSLVLARQETQYF. DNA of the CDR3: TGTGCCAGCAGCTTAGTCCTAGCCCGCCAAGAGACCCAGTACTTC.

J is TRBJ2-5 and V is TRBV2; no definite D call. The J call is doubtful: the DNA matches TRBJ2-7 better. This CDR3 comprises 12 residues. Looked up from germline, CDR1 is SNHLY and CDR2 is FYNNEI. CDR3: CASSVGTHEQYF. Here the CDR3 DNA reads TGTGCCAGCAGTGTCGGAACCCACGAGCAGTACTTC.

This clonotype was recorded a few times. The J gene is TRBJ1-1, the V gene TRBV6-1, with TRBD1 identical over 7 bases. Germline V gene data show CDR1 as MNHNS and CDR2 as SASEGT. This CDR3 is 15 amino acids long. The J segment lost 0 bases and the V segment lost 3 bases, leaving 4 bases of the junction unmatched. The CDR3 DNA sequence: TGTGCCAGCAGTGAGGACAGGATGATGAACACTGAAGCTTTCTTT. Protein sequence: CASSEDRMMNTEAFF.

The V call is TRBV21-1, the J call TRBJ2-1; TRBD2 is the table's D call, not checked against the DNA. TRBV21-1 represents a pseudogene. CDR3 size: 16 residues. The CDR3 protein is CASSTKGLVVYNEQFF. The CDR3 region has the DNA TGTGCCAGCAGCACCAAAGGACTAGTGGTGTACAATGAGCAGTTCTTC.

The chain recombines TRBV24-1 with TRBJ2-7; TRBD2 aligns across 10 bases. CDR1 is KGHDR and CDR2 is SFDVKD in the germline V gene. V lost 5 bases, J lost 2 bases, and 8 bases stayed unmatched. The CDR3 loop spans 16 amino acids. CDR3 nucleotide sequence: TGTGCCACCAGTGGAAAGGGACTAGCGAGAACCTACGAGCAGTACTTC. Its protein is CATSGKGLARTYEQYF.

V usage is TRBV14 and J usage is TRBJ2-5, with a weak D call TRBD1 (6 bases). The end of the DNA fits TRBJ2-7 better, so the J call may be wrong. The CDR3 covers 18 residues. Germline CDR1 is SGHDN and CDR2 is FVKESK. CDR3 DNA: TGTGCCAGCAGCCAGGCTAATCTGAGGCACAGGGCATACTACGAGCAGTACTTC. Its protein product is CASSQANLRHRAYYEQYF.

This clonotype showed up just a few times. The rearrangement joins TRBV5-6 to TRBJ1-5, with 7 bases lining up with TRBD1. The CDR3 spans 14 residues. Germline V gene lookup returns CDR1 SGHDT and CDR2 YYEEEE. The J segment lost 3 bases and the V segment lost 3 bases, leaving 3 bases of the junction unmatched. As DNA, the CDR3 is TGTGCCAGCAGCTGGACAGGCACCAATCAGCCCCAGCATTTT. It encodes CASSWTGTNQPQHF.

This clonotype was observed a few times. This chain joins TRBV28 and TRBJ2-5; D is uncertain. V was shortened by 3 bases and J by 7 bases, with 12 bases between the two germline ends. The CDR3 totals 13 residues. Per germline, CDR1 MDHEN and CDR2 SYDVKM. The CDR3 DNA reads TGTGCCAGCAGTTTGGTGAGGCGCGGGACCCAGTACTTC. This codes for CASSLVRRGTQYF.